The 30 T cell receptor beta chains below come from one sample, sequenced in a study of blood T cell repertoires in COVID-19. Profiled with immunoSEQ multiplex PCR; TCRdb holds only in-frame clones, not every one. Of around 300,000 clones in the sample, roughly 87% are singletons; the top ten hold about 14%. The sequenced material came from peripheral blood. The receptors derive from a human donor in a cohort sampled during active COVID-19.

This clone occurred once. V usage is TRBV7-9 and J usage is TRBJ2-5, with D tentatively TRBD2 (6 bases). This CDR3 is built from 14 residues. From germline, CDR1 is SEHNR and CDR2 FQNEAQ (reference sequence). Deletions cut 3 bases from V and 5 bases from J, with 13 bases between. As DNA, the CDR3 is TGTGCCAGCAGCTTCCGCGGGGCAGGGGAGACCCAGTACTTC. Its protein product is CASSFRGAGETQYF.

The V call is TRBV2, the J call TRBJ1-1; weak D call: TRBD1 (5 bases). The germline gives CDR1 SNHLY, CDR2 FYNNEI. The germline V and J ends were trimmed by 5 bases and 0 bases, with 13 bases remaining between them. This CDR3 spans 15 amino acids. The CDR3 region has the DNA TGTGCCAGCAGTCCAACAGGCCGTTTGAACACTGAAGCTTTCTTT. Translation gives CASSPTGRLNTEAFF.

This chain links TRBV3-1 (or the pseudogene TRBV3-2) with TRBJ2-7; the match to TRBD2 covers 8 bases. Unmatched junction bases numbered 7, after V lost 5 bases and J lost 7 bases. In germline, CDR1 is LGHDT, CDR2 YNNKEL (reference sequence). The CDR3 has 13 amino acids. Here the CDR3 reads CASSDRGGSEQYF. Written as DNA, the CDR3 is TGTGCCAGCAGCGATCGGGGGGGGTCAGAGCAGTACTTC.

This clone appeared once. The rearrangement joins TRBV4-1 to TRBJ2-7; TRBD2 is a possible D gene (5 bases). V lost 0 bases, J lost 7 bases, and 10 bases lay in between. The CDR3 loop spans 13 amino acids. CDR1 is MGHRA, CDR2 YSYEKL, per germline. The CDR3 region has the DNA TGCGCCAGCAGCCAAGATACGGGGTGGGAGCAGTACTTC. It translates to CASSQDTGWEQYF.

The genes are TRBV6-5 and TRBJ2-2; D is uncertain. Trimming left V 1 base short and J 0 bases short, with 6 bases between. Germline assignment: CDR1 MNHEY and CDR2 SVGAGI. The CDR3 extends over 15 amino acids. In DNA form, the CDR3 reads TGTGCCAGCAGTTACTTAACACCGAACACCGGGGAGCTGTTTTTT. It specifies CASSYLTPNTGELFF.

J is TRBJ2-1 and V is TRBV5-1; 7 bases map to TRBD1. Germline CDR1 reads SGHRS; CDR2 reads YFSETQ. Losses at the gene ends were 6 bases for V and 5 bases for J; bases not matched to a gene: 8. The CDR3 contains 14 residues. As DNA, the CDR3 is TGCGCCAGCACCAGGACAGGCCCAAACAATGAGCAGTTCTTC. It is translated as CASTRTGPNNEQFF.

V usage is TRBV24-1 and J usage is TRBJ2-5; possible D gene TRBD2, 5 bases. Trimming shortened V by 9 bases and J by 5 bases, and 12 bases separated the two germline ends. CDR1 KGHDR and CDR2 SFDVKD come from the germline V gene. The CDR3 length is 12 residues. The CDR3 is CATPTSSETQYF. CDR3 sequence (DNA): TGTGCCACCCCAACTAGTTCGGAGACCCAGTACTTC.

The genes are TRBV27 and TRBJ2-2; tentatively, D is TRBD1 (5 bases). Trimming took off 2 bases at V and 5 bases at J, with 15 bases between the two ends. The CDR3 runs 16 residues. In germline, CDR1 is MNHEY, CDR2 SMNVEV (reference sequence). This chain's CDR3 is CASSLLRFDRTGELFF. In nucleotides, the CDR3 is TGTGCCAGCAGTTTACTACGCTTCGACAGAACCGGGGAGCTGTTTTTT.

This clone showed up just once. The chain carries TRBV11-2 and TRBJ2-7; D gene ambiguous. CDR1 is SGHAT, CDR2 FQNNGV, per germline. V gave up 1 base and J gave up 7 bases, with 5 bases separating them. The CDR3 consists of 11 residues. CDR3 loop: CASSLAREQYF. For the CDR3, the DNA is TGTGCCAGCAGCTTAGCCCGTGAGCAGTACTTC.

The rearrangement joins TRBV2 to TRBJ1-5; no firm D call. This CDR3 is built from 17 residues. V was cut by 6 bases and J by 3 bases, with 21 bases left in between. Per the germline V gene, CDR1 is SNHLY and CDR2 is FYNNEI. The CDR3 DNA reads as TGTGCCAGCAGCCTACAGTGGCCTGGGAGTTCCAATCAGCCCCAGCATTTT. Its translation: CASSLQWPGSSNQPQHF.

The chain is built from TRBV27 and TRBJ2-1; 7 bases are a match to TRBD2. Germline V gene lookup returns CDR1 MNHEY and CDR2 SMNVEV (reference sequence). The CDR3 covers 15 residues. With 3 bases clipped from V and 14 bases from J, the junction kept 16 bases outside the gene matches. CDR3: CASSFGGGRGGLEFF. The CDR3 DNA follows: TGTGCCAGCAGTTTTGGGGGGGGTCGAGGCGGCCTTGAGTTCTTC.

The chain recombines TRBV7-2 with TRBJ2-6; D is uncertain. The CDR3 is made up of 13 amino acids. Trimming removed 6 bases at V and 2 bases at J, with 5 bases between. Germline V gene sequence: CDR1 SGHTA, CDR2 FQGNSA. Here the CDR3 reads CASRPTGANVLTF. In nucleotides, the CDR3 is TGTGCCAGCAGACCTACTGGGGCCAACGTCCTGACTTTC.

By its share, this clone is medium-sized. The genes are TRBV29-1 and TRBJ2-7; 8 nucleotides agree with TRBD2. There are 14 residues in the CDR3. The V gene's germline CDR1 is SQVTM and CDR2 ANQGSEA. J gave up 0 bases and V 6 bases, and 7 bases lay outside the gene matches. CDR3 protein: CSVLAGLASYEQYF. As DNA, the CDR3 is TGCAGCGTGTTGGCTGGACTAGCCTCCTACGAGCAGTACTTC.

The V call is TRBV6-5, the J call TRBJ1-5; D is perhaps TRBD1 (5 bases). There are 13 residues in the CDR3. Germline loops: CDR1 MNHEY, CDR2 SVGAGI. Trimming shortened V by 6 bases and J by 3 bases, and 9 bases separated the two germline ends. CDR3 sequence reads: CASSRDYNQPQHF. DNA of the CDR3: TGTGCCAGCAGCCGGGACTACAATCAGCCCCAGCATTTT.

Concerning this clone: An end of the junction differs from the germline gene, which may be a read error. DNA for the CDR3: TGTGCCAGCAGGGAAGCGGGAGAAGGATCCTACGAGCAGTACTTC. Amino acid sequence: CASREAGEGSYEQYF. This chain links TRBV6-1 with TRBJ2-7; TRBD2 matches at 8 bases. The CDR3 is made up of 15 amino acids. CDR1 is MNHNS, CDR2 SASEGT, per germline.

The rearrangement uses TRBV21-1 and TRBJ2-2; TRBD1, the table's D call, lacks a check against the DNA. TRBV21-1 is labeled a pseudogene. The CDR3 consists of 15 residues. CDR3 residues: CASSTDRRNTGELFF. CDR3 nucleotides: TGTGCCAGCAGCACGGACAGGCGGAACACCGGGGAGCTGTTTTTT.

J is TRBJ2-7 and V is TRBV29-1; possibly TRBD2 for D (5 bases). Germline CDR1 and CDR2: SQVTM and ANQGSEA. V lost 7 bases and J lost 2, with 12 bases in between. The CDR3 has 12 amino acids. Here the CDR3 reads CSARGSTYEQYF. DNA of the CDR3: TGCAGCGCCAGAGGGTCGACCTACGAGCAGTACTTC.

This clone was recorded many times. The V call is TRBV5-1, the J call TRBJ2-7; TRBD2 matches at 8 bases. Trimming at V came to 2 bases and at J to 4 bases, leaving 2 bases not matched to a gene. Germline-derived CDR1 and CDR2 are SGHRS and YFSETQ. The CDR3 is 13 residues long. In nucleotides, the CDR3 is TGCGCCAGCAGCTTATCTAGCGGGTACGAGCAGTACTTC. This translates into CASSLSSGYEQYF.

The V and J genes are TRBV11-2 and TRBJ1-1; weak D call: TRBD1 (6 bases). The CDR3 contains 14 residues. The V end was cut by 5 bases, the J end by 0 bases, with 10 bases between. The germline CDR1 and CDR2 sequences are SGHAT and FQNNGV. CDR3: CASSIQGMNTEAFF. The DNA for the CDR3 is TGTGCCAGCAGCATACAGGGCATGAACACTGAAGCTTTCTTT.

The V call is TRBV28, the J call TRBJ2-7; TRBD2 agrees at 11 bases. V lost 6 bases, J lost 0 bases, and 10 bases stayed unmatched. Germline V lookup: CDR1 MDHEN, CDR2 SYDVKM. This CDR3 is built from 17 residues. This CDR3 reads CASRGLAVNTGSYEQYF. The CDR3 nucleotides read TGTGCCAGCAGGGGACTAGCGGTGAATACTGGCTCCTACGAGCAGTACTTC.

The chain employs TRBV4-1 and TRBJ2-7; 7 bases are shared with TRBD1. Germline CDR1 is MGHRA and CDR2 is YSYEKL. V lost 1 base to trimming and J lost 2 bases; unmatched junction nucleotides: 2. This CDR3 contains 14 residues. The CDR3 is CASSQVQGAYEQYF. For the CDR3, the DNA is TGCGCCAGCAGCCAAGTTCAGGGGGCCTACGAGCAGTACTTC.

This chain's CDR3 is CASSHYAGAYEQYF. CDR3 in DNA: TGTGCCAGCAGCCACTACGCGGGAGCCTACGAGCAGTACTTC. This sequence joins TRBV3-1 (or the pseudogene TRBV3-2) and TRBJ2-7, with 7 bases identical to TRBD2. After removal of 3 bases from V and 2 bases from J, the junction contained 4 bases not matched to a gene. This CDR3 is 14 amino acids long. The germline V gene encodes CDR1 LGHDT and CDR2 YNNKEL (reference sequence).

The chain combines TRBV19 with TRBJ1-5, with TRBD1 matching over 7 bases. Germline CDR1 LNHDA, CDR2 SQIVND (reference sequence). Trimming took 1 base from V and 4 from J; bases not matched to a gene: 10. This CDR3 contains 17 residues. CDR3 coding DNA: TGTGCCAGTAGTATAGTGGCGGGTACGACAGGGAATCAGCCCCAGCATTTT. It encodes CASSIVAGTTGNQPQHF. The whole variable domain, remainder taken from reference TRBV19 and TRBJ1-5, is DGGITQSPKYLFRKEGQNVTLSCEQNLNHDAMYWYRQDPGQGLRLIYYSQIVNDFQKGDIAEGYSVSREKKESFPLTVTSAQKNPTAFYLCASSIVAGTTGNQPQHFGDGTRLSIL.

This chain connects TRBV7-9 to TRBJ1-2; no definite D call. The germline V gene has CDR1 SEHNR and CDR2 FQNEAQ (reference sequence). V was cut by 5 bases and J by 8 bases, with 12 bases left in between. The CDR3 contains 12 residues. Here the CDR3 reads CASSETHLGYTF. In DNA, the CDR3 is TGTGCCAGCAGCGAAACACACCTGGGCTACACCTTC.

The CDR3 region is CASSLGQGVKQFF. The CDR3 DNA is TGTGCCAGCAGTTTGGGACAGGGTGTAAAGCAGTTCTTC. The chain links TRBV6-5 to TRBJ2-1, with 9 nucleotides matching TRBD1. CDR3 length: 13 residues. J was trimmed by 11 bases and V by 4 bases; bases with no gene match: 6. Germline CDR1 and CDR2: MNHEY and SVGAGI.

In its sample, this clone was seen once. The chain recombines TRBV18 with TRBJ1-2; the D is unclear. Germline V gene data show CDR1 as KGHSH and CDR2 as LQKENI. With 5 bases removed from V and 3 bases from J, the gap between germline ends came to 4 bases. The CDR3 is made up of 11 amino acids. The CDR3 DNA reads TGTGCCAGCTCATCGGACTATGGCTACACCTTC. This translates into CASSSDYGYTF.

The chain joins TRBV3-1 (or the pseudogene TRBV3-2) to TRBJ2-5; D gene unclear. Trimming removed 1 base at V and 2 bases at J, with 14 bases between. The CDR3 extends over 16 amino acids. Germline assignment: CDR1 LGHDT and CDR2 YNNKEL (reference sequence). CDR3 sequence reads: CASSQGHATSQETQYF. CDR3 DNA sequence: TGTGCCAGCAGCCAAGGACACGCAACCTCTCAAGAGACCCAGTACTTC.

In its sample, this clone was seen a few times. The chain has TRBV9 and TRBJ1-1; D unclear. The CDR3 is made up of 18 amino acids. The V gene lost 0 bases and the J gene lost 1 base, with 19 bases spanning the gap. The V gene's germline CDR1 is SGDLS and CDR2 YYNGEE. This CDR3 reads CASSVAPDRGWKNTEAFF. In DNA, the CDR3 is TGTGCCAGCAGCGTAGCTCCAGATCGGGGTTGGAAGAACACTGAAGCTTTCTTT.

This clone appeared a single time. The V gene is TRBV28, the J gene TRBJ1-5, with 8 nucleotides matching TRBD1. The CDR3 loop spans 18 amino acids. V shed 6 bases and J 2 bases; nucleotides not matched to a gene: 15. Looked up from germline, CDR1 is MDHEN and CDR2 is SYDVKM. The CDR3 region has the DNA TGTGCCAGCAGCCCGGGCACAGGGGGGGTCACGGGCAATCAGCCCCAGCATTTT. Encoded protein: CASSPGTGGVTGNQPQHF.

In the case of this clone: One end of the junction varies from germline; a read error may be responsible. V usage is TRBV7-9 and J usage is TRBJ1-5, with 7 bases fitting TRBD1. Per germline, CDR1 SEHNR and CDR2 FQNEAQ (reference sequence). The CDR3 is 14 residues long. The CDR3 here is CASSLAGGKQPQHF. CDR3 in DNA: TGTGCCAGCAGCTTAGCAGGGGGCAAACAGCCCCAGCATTTT.